What follows is one T cell receptor beta chain and its context. Its antigen is as yet unknown. The data are from a study of PD-L1 blockade in urothelial cancer. Study-level background: A median of roughly 130,000 T cells was found in the blood samples. Study-wide findings and caveats: Below-median blood TCR clonality before treatment forecast better survival.

Only in-frame clones appear in the TCRdb table, and some are missing; sequencing was by immunoSEQ multiplex PCR. The table lists tens of thousands of clones, approximately 86% of them singletons. The CDR3 totals 14 residues. Germline CDR1 is MRHNA and CDR2 is SNTAGT. V was pared by 6 bases and J by 2 bases, with 5 bases of the junction left unmatched. This clonotype was obtained from a man between 60 and 70 years old with urothelial cancer. The sequencing used PBMCs, collected around atezolizumab (anti-PD-L1) treatment. The rearrangement uses TRBV6-4 and TRBJ1-2; 8 nucleotides line up with TRBD1. The CDR3 sequence: CASRPGTGNYGYTF. CDR3 nucleotide sequence: TGTGCCAGCAGGCCCGGGACAGGCAACTATGGCTACACCTTC.